This entry is about one TCR beta chain. Following a re-call of the 5' RACE reads, TCRdb has one entry per CDR3 protein and lacks DNA. The ten top clones account for roughly 1.5%, within a sample of some 200,000 distinct CDR3 sequences. The data are from a study of monozygotic twins with inflammatory bowel disease. The CDR3 contains 15 residues. From germline, CDR1 is SEHNR and CDR2 FQNEAQ (reference sequence). The sample was blood. The sequence came from a human donor with ulcerative colitis or Crohn's disease, or a healthy co-twin of an affected twin (not recorded which). The chain recombines TRBV7-9 with TRBJ2-4; the TRBD1 assignment by TCRdb is unverifiable without DNA. CDR3 amino acids: CASSLGVRGKNIQYF.